This TCR beta chain was identified during a study of blood T cell repertoires in COVID-19. About the study: Both acute and convalescent COVID-19 samples were obtained from the United States, Italy and Spain.

Authors' processing steps: Amplification of reference gene primers provided the estimated nucleated cell counts. Only in-frame clones appear in the TCRdb table, and some are missing; sequencing was by immunoSEQ multiplex PCR. The V and J calls and clone size are taken from that table; D and trimming were inferred from the DNA. The table has some 200,000 clones, about 90% seen once; the top ten hold over 9.5%. The germline gives CDR1 SGDLS, CDR2 YYNGEE. Trimming at V came to 3 bases and at J to 5 bases, leaving 7 bases not matched to a gene. The CDR3 spans 15 residues. This chain connects TRBV9 to TRBJ2-1, with 8 bases matching TRBD2. Sequencing was carried out using peripheral blood. This clonotype originated in a woman aged 18-35 years who had recovered from COVID-19. CDR3 nucleotides: TGTGCCAGCAGCGATAGCGGGGAACCCCACAATGAGCAGTTCTTC. This sequence encodes CASSDSGEPHNEQFF.